A single sample gave rise to the 20 T cell receptor beta chains below, sequenced in a study of beta chain features in type 1 diabetes. Since all of the isolated RNA was reverse transcribed, expressed TCRB transcripts were what got sequenced. Repertoires were generated with immunoSEQ multiplex PCR, while TCRdb's copy carries only in-frame clones and drops some. The sample carries about 470,000 clones, about 29% recorded once. The sample was naive CD4+ T cells from blood. The receptor source for this set is a man between 18 and 29 years old in good health.

This clone was observed a handful of times. This rearrangement joins TRBV7-2 to TRBJ2-4; no reliable D call. The length of the CDR3 is 16 residues. Germline-derived CDR1 and CDR2 are SGHTA and FQGNSA. Trimming removed 5 bases at V and 0 bases at J, with 14 bases between. CDR3 in amino acids: CASSPRTGSAKNIQYF. CDR3 DNA: TGTGCCAGCAGCCCGAGAACCGGATCAGCCAAAAACATTCAGTACTTC.

This clone was observed a few times. The V gene is TRBV9, the J gene TRBJ2-1; 9 bases align to TRBD2. CDR1 is SGDLS and CDR2 is YYNGEE in the germline V gene. The CDR3 loop spans 15 amino acids. J gave up 5 bases and V 0 bases, and 3 bases lay outside the gene matches. Here the CDR3 reads CASSVGGRANNEQFF. DNA for the CDR3: TGTGCCAGCAGCGTAGGCGGGAGGGCCAACAATGAGCAGTTCTTC.

J is TRBJ2-1 and V is TRBV28; D might be TRBD2 (5 bases). The CDR3 length is 15 residues. V dropped 6 bases and J dropped 0 bases, with 12 bases sitting between them. Per the germline V gene, CDR1 is MDHEN and CDR2 is SYDVKM. In nucleotides, the CDR3 is TGTGCCAGCAGATCGCAAGGGAGCTCCTACAATGAGCAGTTCTTC. This codes for CASRSQGSSYNEQFF.

The chain is built from TRBV6-1 and TRBJ1-2; D perhaps matches TRBD1 (5 bases). The germline CDR1 and CDR2 sequences are MNHNS and SASEGT. Trimming removed 4 bases from V and 5 bases from J, with 8 bases in between. This CDR3 is built from 12 residues. CDR3 protein: CASSGGVYGYTF. The CDR3 coding sequence is TGTGCCAGCAGTGGAGGGGTTTATGGCTACACCTTC.

The J gene is TRBJ2-3, the V gene TRBV7-2, with a possible D match to TRBD2 (6 bases). Trimming stripped 5 bases from V and 3 bases from J, with 15 bases between. The CDR3 consists of 15 residues. Germline V gene data show CDR1 as SGHTA and CDR2 as FQGNSA. The CDR3 nucleotides are TGTGCCAGCAGCCCCTGGAGGGAGAGGACAGATACGCAGTATTTT. Protein sequence: CASSPWRERTDTQYF.

This clone was seen only a few times. This chain links TRBV25-1 with TRBJ2-7, with D possibly being TRBD1 or TRBD2 (5 bases each). Germline CDR1 and CDR2: MGHDK and SYGVNS. The CDR3 extends over 16 amino acids. V dropped 7 bases and J dropped 4 bases, with 23 bases sitting between them. The CDR3 DNA is TGTGCCAGCATTGGGACCGGGGCGAGGCGGAATTACGAGCAGTACTTC. It is translated as CASIGTGARRNYEQYF.

This chain links TRBV5-1 with TRBJ2-3, with no clear D. Per the germline V gene, CDR1 is SGHRS and CDR2 is YFSETQ. Trimming cost V 0 bases and J 3 bases, with 8 bases left between them. CDR3 length: 14 amino acids. CDR3 protein: CASSLVVGTDTQYF. The CDR3 nucleotides read TGCGCCAGCAGCTTGGTTGTAGGGACAGATACGCAGTATTTT.

The chain has TRBV10-3 and TRBJ2-7, with 7 positions matching TRBD2. Germline trimming cut 7 bases from V and 0 bases from J; bases unmatched to any gene: 6. This CDR3 region has 14 residues. Germline CDR1 and CDR2: ENHRY and SYGVKD. For the CDR3, the DNA is TGTGCCATCACAGCTCGGACTAGCTCCTACGAGCAGTACTTC. Its translation is CAITARTSSYEQYF.

This chain joins TRBV7-9 and TRBJ2-1; 9 positions agree with TRBD1. The germline CDR1 and CDR2 sequences are SEHNR and FQNEAQ (reference sequence). With V trimmed by 8 bases and J by 2 bases, 4 bases remained unmatched. This CDR3 contains 14 residues. CDR3 nucleotide sequence: TGTGCCAGCGAACAGGGGGCGACCTACAATGAGCAGTTCTTC. This encodes CASEQGATYNEQFF.

The V gene is TRBV28, the J gene TRBJ2-1; TRBD2 is a possible D gene (5 bases). Trimming removed 5 bases from V and 13 bases from J, with 21 bases in between. The CDR3 covers 14 residues. Germline V CDR1 and CDR2: MDHEN, SYDVKM. As DNA, the CDR3 is TGTGCCAGCAGTCACCCCGTCGGCCCGGGAAGACAGTTCTTC. Amino acid sequence: CASSHPVGPGRQFF.

The chain employs TRBV6-6 and TRBJ2-7; 8 bases are a match to TRBD1. The V gene's germline CDR1 is MNHNY and CDR2 SVGAGI (reference sequence). J lost 0 bases, V lost 6 bases, and 7 bases had no gene match. This CDR3 region has 15 residues. The CDR3: CASSAGQASSYEQYF. The CDR3 DNA sequence: TGTGCCAGCAGCGCGGGACAGGCTAGCTCCTACGAGCAGTACTTC.

The V call is TRBV29-1, the J call TRBJ2-3; D call uncertain. Trimming pared 5 bases from V and 4 bases from J, leaving 10 bases between. This CDR3 contains 12 residues. Germline V gives CDR1 SQVTM, CDR2 ANQGSEA. The CDR3 sequence: CSVRDGADTQYF. Written as DNA, the CDR3 is TGCAGCGTTCGAGATGGTGCAGATACGCAGTATTTT.

This clone came up a few times. The chain joins TRBV2 to TRBJ2-5, with TRBD1 matching 8 bases. This CDR3 contains 15 residues. Germline loops: CDR1 SNHLY, CDR2 FYNNEI. Trimming cost V 5 bases and J 3 bases; bases outside gene matches: 8. This chain's CDR3 is CASSPSTGAEETQYF. In nucleotides, the CDR3 is TGTGCCAGCAGTCCTTCGACAGGGGCCGAAGAGACCCAGTACTTC.

Regarding this clone: Other nucleotide sequences from this sample produce the same CDR3. The V and J genes are TRBV30 and TRBJ2-7; no firm D call. CDR3 length equals 12 residues. V lost 5 bases to trimming and J lost 0 bases, with 8 bases between them. The germline V gene encodes CDR1 GTSNPN and CDR2 SVGIG (reference sequence). The DNA for the CDR3 is TGTGCCTGGGGGCAGTCCTCCTACGAGCAGTACTTC. Translated, it gives CAWGQSSYEQYF. Together with reference TRBV30 and TRBJ2-7, the CDR3 gives the full variable domain: SQTIHQWPATLVQPVGSPLSLECTVEGTSNPNLYWYRQAAGRGLQLLFYSVGIGQISSEVPQNLSASRPQDRQFILSSKKLLLSDSGFYLCAWGQSSYEQYFGPGTRLTVT.

This clone was observed a handful of times. This rearrangement joins TRBV5-6 to TRBJ2-7; 11 nucleotides align to TRBD2. The CDR3 spans 15 residues. V lost 0 bases and J lost 4; bases outside the gene matches: 3. CDR1 and CDR2 from the germline V gene are SGHDT and YYEEEE. The CDR3 region has the DNA TGTGCCAGCAGCTTGGATTTAGCGGGAGGGTACGAGCAGTACTTC. Protein product: CASSLDLAGGYEQYF.

The chain employs TRBV29-1 and TRBJ2-3; D not certain. V gave up 0 bases and J gave up 6 bases, with 10 bases separating them. The CDR3 is made up of 13 amino acids. Germline V gene data show CDR1 as SQVTM and CDR2 as ANQGSEA. Here the CDR3 DNA reads TGCAGCGTTGAAGATCGGCCGGGCGATACGCAGTATTTT. This encodes CSVEDRPGDTQYF.

The V and J genes are TRBV30 and TRBJ2-1, with a weak D call TRBD2 (6 bases). V was cut by 5 bases and J by 6 bases, with 14 bases left in between. This CDR3 region has 13 residues. The germline V gene has CDR1 GTSNPN and CDR2 SVGIG (reference sequence). The CDR3 sequence: CAWSRGRSNEQFF. The CDR3 DNA reads TGTGCCTGGTCCAGAGGGAGGAGCAATGAGCAGTTCTTC.

This clone was counted only a few times. This chain joins TRBV30 and TRBJ1-5; TRBD1 matches at 7 bases. V lost 4 bases, J lost 0 bases, and 3 bases stayed unmatched. The CDR3 length is 14 residues. Germline CDR1 GTSNPN, CDR2 SVGIG (reference sequence). The CDR3 protein is CAWTTGSSNQPQHF. CDR3 DNA sequence: TGTGCCTGGACGACAGGGAGTAGCAATCAGCCCCAGCATTTT.

This clone was observed a few times. The chain recombines TRBV6-1 with TRBJ2-1; 10 bases are shared with TRBD2. V lost 4 bases to trimming and J lost 9 bases; unmatched junction nucleotides: 6. Germline V gene lookup returns CDR1 MNHNS and CDR2 SASEGT. The CDR3 length is 14 residues. The CDR3 nucleotides read TGTGCCAGCAGTGTGGGACTAGCGTTTCCTGAGCAGTTCTTC. This sequence encodes CASSVGLAFPEQFF.

This clone was recorded a few times. This rearrangement joins TRBV18 to TRBJ2-1; D might be TRBD2 (5 bases). There are 13 residues in the CDR3. The germline V gene has CDR1 KGHSH and CDR2 LQKENI. Trimming left V 6 bases short and J 9 bases short, with 15 bases between. CDR3 amino acids: CASSEYYRGEQFF. CDR3 nucleotides: TGTGCCAGCTCTGAATATTACCGGGGTGAGCAGTTCTTC.